The 12 T cell receptor beta chains in this list originate from one sample, sequenced in a study of PD-1 blockade in classical Hodgkin lymphoma. Time point noted: newly diagnosed, previously untreated cHL patient sample. The method was immunoSEQ multiplex PCR; TCRdb's version includes in-frame clones alone and lacks a portion of them. The table lists under 80,000 clones, 93% of them singletons. Sequenced material: peripheral blood mononuclear cells (PBMCs). The origin of the receptors is a human donor with classical Hodgkin lymphoma.

This chain joins TRBV5-1 and TRBJ2-7; the match to TRBD1 covers 11 bases. The CDR3 runs to 15 residues. CDR1 is SGHRS and CDR2 is YFSETQ in the germline V gene. The ends lost 4 bases at V and 4 bases at J; junction bases unmatched: 7. The CDR3 loop is CASSPGTGGSYEQYF. The CDR3, as DNA: TGCGCCAGCAGCCCCGGGACAGGGGGATCTTACGAGCAGTACTTC.

The chain employs TRBV5-1 and TRBJ2-1; D possibly uses TRBD1 or TRBD2 (7 bases each). Germline V gene lookup returns CDR1 SGHRS and CDR2 YFSETQ. This CDR3 has 15 residues. V was cut by 2 bases and J by 10 bases, with 19 bases left in between. The DNA of the CDR3 is TGCGCCAGCAGCTTAAAGGGGGCGGGGGCCCGAGAGCAGTTCTTC. Protein: CASSLKGAGAREQFF.

The rearrangement uses TRBV5-4 and TRBJ1-1; no firm D call. The CDR3 runs to 13 residues. The germline V gene has CDR1 SGHNT and CDR2 YYREEE (reference sequence). V shed 4 bases and J shed 1 base, with 8 bases lying between them. In DNA, the CDR3 is TGTGCCAGCAGCCGGGAGGAGAACACTGAAGCTTTCTTT. The encoded protein is CASSREENTEAFF.

The CDR3 protein is CASSYSNRGYSEAFF. In nucleotides, the CDR3 is TGTGCCAGCAGTTACTCGAACAGGGGGTACTCTGAAGCTTTCTTT. V and J are TRBV6-5 and TRBJ1-1, with 8 bases that match TRBD1. From germline, CDR1 is MNHEY and CDR2 SVGAGI. There are 15 residues in the CDR3. Trimming took 0 bases from V and 6 from J; bases not matched to a gene: 6.

The chain joins TRBV1 to TRBJ2-1. TRBV1 is annotated as a pseudogene. This CDR3 has 17 residues. CDR3 loop: CTSSPPFGSPSYNEQFF. DNA of the CDR3: TGCACCAGCAGCCCCCCTTTCGGAAGTCCCTCCTACAATGAGCAGTTCTTC.

The rearrangement joins TRBV9 to TRBJ2-3, with a tentative D call TRBD2 (6 bases). The germline V and J ends were trimmed by 0 bases and 4 bases, with 15 bases remaining between them. Per the germline V gene, CDR1 is SGDLS and CDR2 is YYNGEE. The CDR3 is made up of 16 amino acids. DNA of the CDR3: TGTGCCAGCAGCGTAGGTCCCGGAGGGCCCCCAGATACGCAGTATTTT. Translated: CASSVGPGGPPDTQYF.

The CDR3 is CASSRRDSAGEAFF. The DNA for the CDR3 is TGTGCCAGCTCACGGCGGGACAGTGCGGGTGAAGCTTTCTTT. J is TRBJ1-1 and V is TRBV18, with TRBD1 matching over 7 bases. Germline-derived CDR1 and CDR2 are KGHSH and LQKENI. Losses at the gene ends were 4 bases for V and 7 bases for J; bases not matched to a gene: 9. The CDR3 length is 14 residues.

J is TRBJ2-1 and V is TRBV7-2, with D possibly TRBD2 on 6 matching bases. Germline-derived CDR1 and CDR2 are SGHTA and FQGNSA. The V and J ends lost 2 bases and 0 bases respectively, with 14 bases between them. The CDR3 consists of 17 residues. Here the CDR3 reads CASSLRGAGSSYNEQFF. The CDR3 coding sequence is TGTGCCAGCAGCTTACGGGGTGCGGGGAGCTCCTACAATGAGCAGTTCTTC.

V and J are TRBV5-8 and TRBJ2-3; maybe TRBD2 (5 bases). Trimming pared 4 bases from V and 3 bases from J, leaving 24 bases between. CDR1 and CDR2 from the germline V gene are SGHTS and YDEGEE. This CDR3 has 18 residues. DNA for the CDR3: TGTGCCAGCAGCCCGTGGCGGAGGACTGTAGATTTAACAGATACGCAGTATTTT. Its translation is CASSPWRRTVDLTDTQYF.

The J gene is TRBJ1-2, the V gene TRBV12-2. TRBV12-2 is annotated as a pseudogene. This CDR3 is 15 amino acids long. CDR3: CASPGRGVSNYGYTF. The DNA of the CDR3 is TGTGCAAGTCCGGGCAGAGGGGTCTCTAACTATGGCTACACCTTC.

The CDR3 region is CASSYGTSGFIGELFF. CDR3 sequence (DNA): TGTGCCAGCAGCTACGGGACATCGGGGTTTATCGGGGAGCTGTTTTTT. V is TRBV7-9 and J is TRBJ2-2; a possible D gene is TRBD1 (6 bases). V was shortened by 4 bases and J by 7 bases, with 19 bases between the two germline ends. This CDR3 is built from 16 residues. The V gene's germline CDR1 is SEHNR and CDR2 FQNEAQ (reference sequence).

The V gene is TRBV6-5, the J gene TRBJ2-7, with TRBD2 matching over 8 bases. After removal of 2 bases from V and 7 bases from J, the junction contained 1 base not matched to a gene. Per the germline V gene, CDR1 is MNHEY and CDR2 is SVGAGI. The CDR3 covers 12 residues. CDR3 sequence: CASSYRGGEQYF. CDR3 DNA sequence: TGTGCCAGCAGTTACCGGGGGGGGGAGCAGTACTTC.